A selection of T cell receptor beta chains follows, all from one sample in a study of early T cells in non-severe SARS-CoV-2 infection. TCRdb redid the calling of the 5' RACE reads with MiXCR, one entry per CDR3 protein. The sample includes over 60,000 distinct CDR3 sequences, around 10% of them seen just once. The material was whole blood, obtained at baseline. Every receptor here comes from an adult who was a healthcare worker with PCR-confirmed SARS-CoV-2 infection or an uninfected control (not recorded which). The CDR3 runs from the conserved cysteine through the conserved F or W. A D gene is named only where the DNA matches it firmly. The listing skips clone size in some rows; elsewhere it reads once, few, many or a size class.

clone_size: .; v_call: TRBV29-1; j_call: TRBJ2-1; d_call: TRBD1; cdr3_aa: CSVDGTASSYNEQFF; cdr3_nt: TGCAGCGTTGACGGGACAGCTAGCTCCTACAATGAGCAGTTCTTC
clone_size: few; v_call: TRBV10-3; j_call: TRBJ1-1; d_call: .; cdr3_aa: CAISVVSDREAFF; cdr3_nt: TGTGCCATCAGTGTAGTTTCCGACAGAGAAGCTTTCTTT
clone_size: .; v_call: TRBV7-2; j_call: TRBJ2-1; d_call: .; cdr3_aa: CASSLVANHWDSYNEQFF; cdr3_nt: TGTGCCAGCAGCTTAGTAGCGAACCACTGGGACTCCTACAATGAGCAGTTCTTC
clone_size: few; v_call: TRBV19; j_call: TRBJ1-5; d_call: TRBD1; cdr3_aa: CASSSNPRGHQPQHF; cdr3_nt: TGTGCCAGTAGTTCTAACCCCAGGGGGCATCAGCCCCAGCATTTT
clone_size: few; v_call: TRBV27; j_call: TRBJ1-2; d_call: .; cdr3_aa: CASSPGQGYTF; cdr3_nt: TGTGCCAGCAGTCCCGGACAGGGCTACACCTTC
clone_size: .; v_call: TRBV5-1; j_call: TRBJ2-2; d_call: .; cdr3_aa: CASYAARGTGELFF; cdr3_nt: TGCGCCAGCTACGCCGCCCGGGGGACCGGGGAGCTGTTTTTT
clone_size: few; v_call: TRBV2; j_call: TRBJ2-2; d_call: TRBD1; cdr3_aa: CASERDRGIGELFF; cdr3_nt: TGTGCCAGCGAAAGGGACAGGGGGATCGGGGAGCTGTTTTTT
clone_size: .; v_call: TRBV20-1; j_call: TRBJ1-2; d_call: .; cdr3_aa: CSARGWEDPTLYGYTF; cdr3_nt: TGCAGTGCTAGAGGGTGGGAGGACCCAACCCTCTATGGCTACACCTTC
clone_size: .; v_call: TRBV20-1; j_call: TRBJ2-1; d_call: TRBD2; cdr3_aa: CSARPWRGSGNEQFF; cdr3_nt: TGCAGTGCTCGACCTTGGCGGGGGAGTGGGAATGAGCAGTTCTTC
clone_size: .; v_call: TRBV18; j_call: TRBJ2-7; d_call: TRBD1; cdr3_aa: CASSPARDSEQYF; cdr3_nt: TGTGCCAGCTCACCAGCCCGGGACAGCGAGCAGTACTTC
clone_size: few; v_call: TRBV10-3; j_call: TRBJ1-1; d_call: TRBD1; cdr3_aa: CAIAGQGRTEAFF; cdr3_nt: TGTGCCATCGCCGGACAGGGCCGCACTGAAGCTTTCTTT
clone_size: .; v_call: TRBV9; j_call: TRBJ2-5; d_call: .; cdr3_aa: CASSVGSRRTQETQYF; cdr3_nt: TGTGCCAGCAGCGTAGGATCTCGTCGGACCCAAGAGACCCAGTACTTC
clone_size: few; v_call: TRBV30; j_call: TRBJ1-1; d_call: .; cdr3_aa: CAWSVGHLNTEAFF; cdr3_nt: TGTGCCTGGAGTGTGGGACATCTGAACACTGAAGCTTTCTTT
clone_size: .; v_call: TRBV19; j_call: TRBJ2-5; d_call: .; cdr3_aa: CASSIGSSLETQYF; cdr3_nt: TGTGCCAGTAGTATTGGGTCTTCGTTGGAGACCCAGTACTTC
clone_size: many; v_call: TRBV27; j_call: TRBJ1-4; d_call: .; cdr3_aa: CASSVNGARNEKLFF; cdr3_nt: TGTGCCAGCAGTGTTAACGGTGCCCGTAATGAAAAACTGTTTTTT
clone_size: .; v_call: TRBV5-6; j_call: TRBJ1-1; d_call: .; cdr3_aa: CASSRLIQDTEAFF; cdr3_nt: TGTGCCAGCAGCAGGTTGATCCAGGACACTGAAGCTTTCTTT
clone_size: .; v_call: TRBV11-2; j_call: TRBJ1-1; d_call: TRBD1; cdr3_aa: CASSGRDRRTEAFF; cdr3_nt: TGTGCCAGCAGCGGGCGGGACAGACGGACTGAAGCTTTCTTT
clone_size: few; v_call: TRBV11-2; j_call: TRBJ2-5; d_call: .; cdr3_aa: CASSLGRAETQYF; cdr3_nt: TGTGCCAGCAGCTTAGGGAGGGCGGAGACCCAGTACTTC
clone_size: .; v_call: TRBV20-1; j_call: TRBJ1-1; d_call: .; cdr3_aa: CSASLWGAGTEAFF; cdr3_nt: TGCAGTGCTAGCCTATGGGGCGCAGGCACTGAAGCTTTCTTT
clone_size: .; v_call: TRBV7-6; j_call: TRBJ2-5; d_call: .; cdr3_aa: CASSLYSQETQYF; cdr3_nt: TGTGCCAGCAGCTTATACTCCCAAGAGACCCAGTACTTC
clone_size: .; v_call: TRBV29-1; j_call: TRBJ2-1; d_call: TRBD1; cdr3_aa: CSVVESGTGYNEQFF; cdr3_nt: TGCAGCGTTGTCGAATCCGGGACAGGCTACAATGAGCAGTTCTTC
clone_size: few; v_call: TRBV6-1; j_call: TRBJ2-7; d_call: TRBD1; cdr3_aa: CASGTGGSYEQYF; cdr3_nt: TGTGCCAGCGGGACAGGGGGGTCCTACGAGCAGTACTTC
clone_size: .; v_call: TRBV20-1; j_call: TRBJ2-7; d_call: TRBD1; cdr3_aa: CSATPGQSTYEQYF; cdr3_nt: TGCAGTGCTACCCCGGGACAGAGCACCTACGAGCAGTACTTC
clone_size: many; v_call: TRBV7-2; j_call: TRBJ2-7; d_call: .; cdr3_aa: CASSLDGGLYEQYF; cdr3_nt: TGTGCCAGCAGCTTAGACGGGGGGCTGTACGAGCAGTACTTC
clone_size: .; v_call: TRBV20-1; j_call: TRBJ2-3; d_call: .; cdr3_aa: CSAPGILEITDTQYF; cdr3_nt: TGCAGTGCGCCAGGAATACTAGAGATTACAGATACGCAGTATTTT
clone_size: few; v_call: TRBV20-1; j_call: TRBJ2-1; d_call: TRBD1; cdr3_aa: CSAGNLGTGGLNEQFF; cdr3_nt: TGCAGTGCCGGAAACCTGGGGACAGGTGGATTGAATGAGCAGTTCTTC
clone_size: .; v_call: TRBV14; j_call: TRBJ2-3; d_call: .; cdr3_aa: CASSQGGYTQYF; cdr3_nt: TGTGCCAGCAGCCAAGGGGGTTATACGCAGTATTTT
clone_size: many; v_call: TRBV7-6; j_call: TRBJ2-1; d_call: TRBD1; cdr3_aa: CASSLGTGVNYNEQFF; cdr3_nt: TGTGCCAGCAGCTTAGGGACAGGGGTAAACTACAATGAGCAGTTCTTC
clone_size: .; v_call: TRBV6-6; j_call: TRBJ2-3; d_call: TRBD2; cdr3_aa: CASRQAGADTQYF; cdr3_nt: TGTGCCAGCAGACAGGCGGGGGCAGATACGCAGTATTTT
clone_size: .; v_call: TRBV6-1; j_call: TRBJ2-5; d_call: .; cdr3_aa: CASLWRYQETQYF; cdr3_nt: TGTGCCAGCTTGTGGCGGTACCAAGAGACCCAGTACTTC
clone_size: many; v_call: TRBV20-1; j_call: TRBJ2-1; d_call: .; cdr3_aa: CSAEDPSLASNEQFF; cdr3_nt: TGCAGTGCTGAAGACCCCTCGCTGGCCTCAAATGAGCAGTTCTTC
clone_size: many; v_call: TRBV2; j_call: TRBJ2-7; d_call: TRBD1; cdr3_aa: CASSDTRDRGLDEQYF; cdr3_nt: TGTGCCAGCAGTGATACCCGTGACAGGGGTTTGGACGAGCAGTACTTC
clone_size: .; v_call: TRBV20-1; j_call: TRBJ1-1; d_call: .; cdr3_aa: CSYGGEGTEAFF; cdr3_nt: TGCAGTTACGGTGGGGAGGGCACTGAAGCTTTCTTT